The 29 T cell receptor beta chains below were found in one sample sequenced in a study of response to subunit inactivated influenza vaccine. TCRdb reprocessed the RT-PCR reads via MiXCR and lists one record per CDR3 protein. The table includes about 520,000 distinct CDR3 sequences, roughly 23% detected once. The material sequenced was CD4+ T cells sorted from PBMCs, taken more than 4 days after vaccination. The receptor source for this set is a man between 50 and 59 years old who received an inactivated influenza vaccine.

The chain couples TRBV7-6 to TRBJ2-1; either TRBD1 or TRBD2 may supply D (5 bases each). The V and J ends lost 9 bases and 4 bases respectively, with 19 bases between them. This CDR3 is built from 15 residues. Looked up from germline, CDR1 is SGHVS and CDR2 is FNYEAQ. CDR3 DNA: TGTGCCAGTGGGGGATGGCAGGGCCCATACAATGAGCAGTTCTTC. As protein: CASGGWQGPYNEQFF.

Only a few counts were recorded for this clonotype. V and J are TRBV7-2 and TRBJ1-1; D remains ambiguous. Per germline, CDR1 SGHTA and CDR2 FQGNSA. This CDR3 region has 12 residues. V gave up 2 bases and J gave up 4 bases, with 5 bases separating them. CDR3 amino acids: CASSLLGTEAFF. DNA for the CDR3: TGTGCCAGCAGCTTATTGGGCACTGAAGCTTTCTTT.

This clonotype was picked up a small number of times. The J gene is TRBJ2-7, the V gene TRBV28; D possibly matches TRBD1 or TRBD2 (6 bases each). V lost 3 bases and J 0 bases, leaving 15 bases between the germline ends. CDR1 is MDHEN, CDR2 SYDVKM, per germline. CDR3 length: 16 amino acids. CDR3 coding DNA: TGTGCCAGCAGTTTTGAATGGGGGGCGAGCTCCTACGAGCAGTACTTC. Translating it yields CASSFEWGASSYEQYF.

This clonotype was detected a few times. The V and J genes are TRBV29-1 and TRBJ2-6; no firm D call. Trimming pared 3 bases from V and 0 bases from J, leaving 12 bases between. Per the germline V gene, CDR1 is SQVTM and CDR2 is ANQGSEA. The CDR3 runs 16 residues. CDR3 amino acids: CSVEAGLTSGANVLTF. CDR3 nucleotide sequence: TGCAGCGTTGAGGCAGGTCTAACCTCTGGGGCCAACGTCCTGACTTTC.

J is TRBJ2-3 and V is TRBV29-1; weak D call: TRBD2 (5 bases). The V end lost 5 bases, the J end lost 2 bases, and 14 bases lay between the germline ends. Germline V gene lookup returns CDR1 SQVTM and CDR2 ANQGSEA. The CDR3 totals 14 residues. The CDR3 coding sequence is TGCAGCGTTAGCGGCGCCTTCTTCACAGATACGCAGTATTTT. It specifies CSVSGAFFTDTQYF.

Only a few counts were recorded for this clonotype. The junction and the germline gene differ at one end; a read error may be behind it. This chain links TRBV15 with TRBJ2-7, with unresolved D. The CDR3 is 12 amino acids. The V gene's germline CDR1 is LNHNV and CDR2 YYDKDF (reference sequence). The CDR3 spells CATSRADGAKNF. The CDR3 DNA follows: TGTGCCACCAGCAGAGCGGACGGAGCAAAGAACTTC.

The V and J genes are TRBV12-3 or TRBV12-4 and TRBJ1-1; D might be TRBD1 (5 bases). The CDR3 extends over 13 amino acids. V was cut by 3 bases and J by 11 bases, with 16 bases left in between. The CDR3 bases are TGTGCCAGCAGTTTTGGTGCGGGGGGTGAGGCTTTCTTT. This codes for CASSFGAGGEAFF.

The chain carries TRBV20-1 and TRBJ2-1; D might be TRBD2 (7 bases). CDR3 length: 13 residues. The V and J ends lost 0 bases and 15 bases respectively, with 18 bases between them. Germline lookup yields CDR1 DFQATT and CDR2 SNEGSKA (reference sequence). CDR3 residues: CSARETARGGVFF. CDR3 DNA sequence: TGCAGTGCTAGAGAAACAGCCAGGGGAGGGGTGTTCTTC.

The rearrangement joins TRBV7-2 to TRBJ2-7, with TRBD2 matching over 9 bases. The trim removed 6 bases at V and 4 bases at J, leaving 7 bases unmatched. CDR3 length: 14 amino acids. Germline V lookup: CDR1 SGHTA, CDR2 FQGNSA. This CDR3 reads CASRVAGVPYEQYF. DNA of the CDR3: TGTGCCAGCAGGGTAGCGGGAGTGCCTTACGAGCAGTACTTC. The full variable domain, rest sourced from reference TRBV7-2 and TRBJ2-7, is GAGVSQSPSNKVTEKGKDVELRCDPISGHTALYWYRQSLGQGLEFLIYFQGNSAPDKSGLPSDRFSAERTGGSVSTLTIQRTQQEDSAVYLCASRVAGVPYEQYFGPGTRLTVT.

There are a few counts of this clonotype. This sequence joins TRBV6-1 and TRBJ1-2, with 7 bases identical to TRBD1. V was pared by 6 bases and J by 6 bases, with 10 bases of the junction left unmatched. Germline V gene data show CDR1 as MNHNS and CDR2 as SASEGT. CDR3 length: 14 residues. In nucleotides, the CDR3 is TGTGCCAGCAGCAACAGGGGTTACTTTGATGGCTACACCTTC. Amino acids: CASSNRGYFDGYTF.

This clonotype was seen repeatedly, ten times or more. V usage is TRBV20-1 and J usage is TRBJ1-5; D gene uncertain. Germline CDR1 is DFQATT and CDR2 is SNEGSKA (reference sequence). This CDR3 has 12 amino acids. V lost 1 base and J lost 7, with 8 bases in between. The DNA for the CDR3 is TGCAGTGCTAGAGCGGGTATCCAGCCCCAGCATTTT. Residues: CSARAGIQPQHF.

The rearrangement links TRBV7-2 to TRBJ2-5; no definite D call. In germline, CDR1 is SGHTA, CDR2 FQGNSA. With 5 bases removed from V and 0 bases from J, the gap between germline ends came to 10 bases. The CDR3 spans 14 residues. The CDR3 DNA reads TGTGCCAGCAGCCCGGACCCGTACCAAGAGACCCAGTACTTC. As protein: CASSPDPYQETQYF.

This clonotype was counted only a few times. The chain links TRBV7-9 to TRBJ2-5; TRBD2 matches 14 bases. J was trimmed by 2 bases and V by 5 bases; bases with no gene match: 7. The CDR3 length is 17 residues. Germline loops: CDR1 SEHNR, CDR2 FQNEAQ (reference sequence). The CDR3 sequence: CASSQPGLAGVQETQYF. The CDR3 region has the DNA TGTGCCAGCAGCCAACCGGGACTAGCGGGAGTACAAGAGACCCAGTACTTC.

The rearrangement uses TRBV4-2 and TRBJ1-4, with TRBD1 matching over 7 bases. Germline V CDR1 and CDR2: LGHNA, YNFKEQ. V shed 5 bases and J 7 bases; nucleotides not matched to a gene: 10. CDR3 length: 15 residues. This chain's CDR3 is CASSTRGGGIEKLFF. The CDR3, as DNA: TGTGCCAGCAGCACGCGGGGAGGGGGCATTGAAAAACTGTTTTTT.

The rearrangement uses TRBV30 and TRBJ2-7, with 7 bases that match TRBD2. The CDR3 covers 16 residues. The V segment lost 3 bases and the J segment 0 bases; nucleotides outside the gene matches: 11. In germline, CDR1 is GTSNPN, CDR2 SVGIG (reference sequence). The CDR3, as DNA: TGTGCCTGGAGCCAACAGGCTAGCGGAAACTCCTACGAGCAGTACTTC. The encoded protein is CAWSQQASGNSYEQYF.

This clonotype turned up a few times. The chain recombines TRBV3-1 with TRBJ2-7, with 9 bases aligning to TRBD1. The germline CDR1 and CDR2 sequences are LGHDT and YNNKEL (reference sequence). There are 15 residues in the CDR3. V lost 2 bases to trimming and J lost 5 bases; unmatched junction nucleotides: 7. This CDR3 is CASSQIWTGDHEQYF. As DNA, the CDR3 is TGTGCCAGCAGCCAAATCTGGACAGGGGACCACGAGCAGTACTTC.

This clonotype was seen only a few times. The CDR3 bases are TGTGCCTGGAATGAAAGGGCGAACACTGAAGCTTTCTTT. Protein product: CAWNERANTEAFF. The chain couples TRBV30 to TRBJ1-1; no definite D call. Germline V gene lookup returns CDR1 GTSNPN and CDR2 SVGIG (reference sequence). V gave up 4 bases and J gave up 1 base, with 10 bases separating them. This CDR3 has 13 residues.

At least ten counts were recorded for this clonotype. The chain recombines TRBV20-1 with TRBJ1-2; D gene unclear. Germline CDR1 is DFQATT and CDR2 is SNEGSKA (reference sequence). V gave up 2 bases and J gave up 3 bases, with 10 bases separating them. This CDR3 region has 13 residues. CDR3: CSARPIRHYGYTF. The DNA for the CDR3 is TGCAGTGCTAGACCGATTCGGCACTATGGCTACACCTTC.

This clonotype was seen a single time. The chain links TRBV7-3 to TRBJ2-1; 9 nucleotides match TRBD1. The CDR3 totals 16 residues. With 5 bases clipped from V and 5 bases from J, the junction kept 10 bases outside the gene matches. From germline, CDR1 is SGHTA and CDR2 FQGTGA. CDR3 loop: CASSASLGQGNNEQFF. The CDR3 DNA follows: TGTGCCAGCAGCGCCTCCCTGGGACAGGGAAACAATGAGCAGTTCTTC. Looking up the rest from reference TRBV7-3 and TRBJ2-1 gives the full variable domain: GAGVSQTPSNKVTEKGKYVELRCDPISGHTALYWYRQSLGQGPEFLIYFQGTGAADDSGLPNDRFFAVRPEGSVSTLKIQRTERGDSAVYLCASSASLGQGNNEQFFGPGTRLTVL.

This chain joins TRBV14 and TRBJ2-7; 7 positions match TRBD1. Germline CDR1 reads SGHDN; CDR2 reads FVKESK. Germline trimming cut 4 bases from V and 0 bases from J; bases unmatched to any gene: 12. The CDR3 spans 17 residues. The CDR3: CASSLYWTGSSSYEQYF. CDR3 DNA: TGTGCCAGCAGCCTTTATTGGACAGGTTCAAGCTCCTACGAGCAGTACTTC.

Comment on this clonotype: One end of the junction is discordant with germline, which a read error may explain. The chain recombines TRBV20-1 with TRBJ2-7; 7 bases agree with TRBD2. Germline loops: CDR1 DFQATT, CDR2 SNEGSKA (reference sequence). CDR3 length: 13 amino acids. CDR3 in DNA: TGCAGTGCCAGAGAGCGGGATACCCACGAGCAGTACTTC. Translated, it gives CSARERDTHEQYF.

J is TRBJ2-7 and V is TRBV5-8, with D maybe TRBD1 (6 bases). V was clipped by 2 bases and J by 7 bases, with 13 bases between them. CDR1 is SGHTS and CDR2 is YDEGEE in the germline V gene. This CDR3 region has 13 residues. The CDR3 DNA reads TGTGCCAGCAGCTTTCAGGGGTCTCGGGAGCAGTACTTC. It codes for CASSFQGSREQYF.

The V and J genes are TRBV5-1 and TRBJ2-2; D ambiguous. The CDR3 totals 15 residues. Trimming removed 3 bases from V and 2 bases from J, with 11 bases in between. Germline V CDR1 and CDR2: SGHRS, YFSETQ. The CDR3 here is CASSSSGYNTGELFF. The CDR3 DNA reads TGCGCCAGCAGCTCGTCCGGGTATAACACCGGGGAGCTGTTTTTT.

The chain has TRBV29-1 and TRBJ2-5, with 7 bases that match TRBD1. Per the germline V gene, CDR1 is SQVTM and CDR2 is ANQGSEA. With V trimmed by 0 bases and J by 1 base, 11 bases remained unmatched. This CDR3 comprises 17 residues. The CDR3 DNA reads TGCAGCGTTGAAGATCCATGGCTTGGGACAGCCCAAGAGACCCAGTACTTC. It encodes CSVEDPWLGTAQETQYF.

The rearrangement links TRBV18 to TRBJ1-6; 11 bases fit TRBD1. Germline trimming cut 5 bases from V and 6 bases from J; bases unmatched to any gene: 3. This CDR3 is built from 15 residues. The germline CDR1 and CDR2 sequences are KGHSH and LQKENI. CDR3 sequence: CASSTGTGGNSPLHF. The CDR3 region has the DNA TGTGCCAGCTCAACTGGGACAGGGGGTAATTCACCCCTCCACTTT.

The J gene is TRBJ2-5, the V gene TRBV4-3, with TRBD2 matching 7 bases. CDR1 and CDR2 from the germline V gene are LGHNA and YSLEER. With 0 bases clipped from V and 5 bases from J, the junction kept 9 bases outside the gene matches. CDR3 length: 16 amino acids. The CDR3 DNA follows: TGCGCCAGCAGCCAAGACCATCCCAGGCGGGGGGAGACCCAGTACTTC. Translating it yields CASSQDHPRRGETQYF.

The chain combines TRBV5-1 with TRBJ2-5; 9 nucleotides align to TRBD2. Looked up from germline, CDR1 is SGHRS and CDR2 is YFSETQ. The CDR3 contains 17 residues. Losses at the gene ends were 3 bases for V and 2 bases for J; bases not matched to a gene: 11. The CDR3 spells CASSSPLAGVRQETQYF. CDR3 in DNA: TGCGCCAGCAGCTCCCCCTTAGCGGGAGTTCGACAAGAGACCCAGTACTTC.

V and J are TRBV12-3 or TRBV12-4 and TRBJ1-2, with a tentative D call TRBD1 (5 bases). Trimming took off 3 bases at V and 8 bases at J, with 10 bases between the two ends. The CDR3 is 12 residues long. The CDR3 bases are TGTGCCAGCAGTTTCGGGGGTTCGGGCTACACCTTC. It is translated as CASSFGGSGYTF.

This clonotype was seen repeatedly, ten times or more. V is TRBV4-1 and J is TRBJ1-6; 10 positions match TRBD1. Germline V gene data show CDR1 as MGHRA and CDR2 as YSYEKL. V trimming: 1 base; J trimming: 1 base; junction bases outside the gene matches: 7. The CDR3 is 19 amino acids. The CDR3 sequence: CASSQARDRGKSYNSPLHF. In nucleotides, the CDR3 is TGCGCCAGCAGCCAAGCGAGGGACAGGGGAAAATCCTATAATTCACCCCTCCACTTT.